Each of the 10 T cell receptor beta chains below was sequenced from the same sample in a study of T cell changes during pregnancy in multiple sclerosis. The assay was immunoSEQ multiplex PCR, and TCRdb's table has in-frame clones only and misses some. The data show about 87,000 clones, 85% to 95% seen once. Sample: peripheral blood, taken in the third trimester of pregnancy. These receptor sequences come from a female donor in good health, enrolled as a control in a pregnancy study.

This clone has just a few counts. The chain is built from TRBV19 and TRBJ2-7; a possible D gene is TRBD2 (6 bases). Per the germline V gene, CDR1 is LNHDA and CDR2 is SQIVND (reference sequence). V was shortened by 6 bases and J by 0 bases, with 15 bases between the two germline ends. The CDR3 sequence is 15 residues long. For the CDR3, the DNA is TGTGCCAGTAGCCCTGAGGGCGGGATCTCCTACGAGCAGTACTTC. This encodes CASSPEGGISYEQYF.

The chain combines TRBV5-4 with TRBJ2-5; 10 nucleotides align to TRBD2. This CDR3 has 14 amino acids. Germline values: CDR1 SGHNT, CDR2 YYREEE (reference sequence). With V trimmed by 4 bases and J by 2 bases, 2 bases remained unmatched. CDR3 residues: CASSPTSGQETQYF. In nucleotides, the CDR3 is TGTGCCAGCAGCCCGACTAGCGGGCAAGAGACCCAGTACTTC. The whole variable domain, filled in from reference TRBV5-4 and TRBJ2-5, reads ETGVTQSPTHLIKTRGQQVTLRCSSQSGHNTVSWYQQALGQGPQFIFQYYREEENGRGNFPPRFSGLQFPNYSSELNVNALELDDSALYLCASSPTSGQETQYFGPGTRLLVL.

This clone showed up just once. CDR3 sequence: CASSLSGTTETQYF. CDR3 sequence (DNA): TGCGCCAGCAGCCTTAGCGGCACAACAGAGACCCAGTACTTC. This chain connects TRBV5-1 to TRBJ2-5; D perhaps matches TRBD2 (6 bases). Between the trimmed V and J ends, which lost 4 bases and 4 bases, there was a span of 14 bases. The CDR3 spans 14 residues. In germline, CDR1 is SGHRS, CDR2 YFSETQ. Looking up the rest from reference TRBV5-1 and TRBJ2-5 gives the full variable domain: KAGVTQTPRYLIKTRGQQVTLSCSPISGHRSVSWYQQTPGQGLQFLFEYFSETQRNKGNFPGRFSGRQFSNSRSEMNVSTLELGDSALYLCASSLSGTTETQYFGPGTRLLVL.

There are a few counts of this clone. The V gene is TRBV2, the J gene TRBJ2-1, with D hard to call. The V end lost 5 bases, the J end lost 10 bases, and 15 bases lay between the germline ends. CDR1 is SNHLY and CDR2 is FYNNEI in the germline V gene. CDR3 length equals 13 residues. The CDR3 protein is CASSKDSLREQFF. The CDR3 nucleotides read TGTGCCAGCAGTAAGGATAGTCTCAGGGAGCAGTTCTTC.

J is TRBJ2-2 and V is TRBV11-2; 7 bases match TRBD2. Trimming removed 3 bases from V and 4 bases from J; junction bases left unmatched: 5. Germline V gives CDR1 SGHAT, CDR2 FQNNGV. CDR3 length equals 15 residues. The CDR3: CASSFWLAATGELFF. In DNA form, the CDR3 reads TGTGCCAGCAGCTTCTGGCTAGCGGCCACCGGGGAGCTGTTTTTT.

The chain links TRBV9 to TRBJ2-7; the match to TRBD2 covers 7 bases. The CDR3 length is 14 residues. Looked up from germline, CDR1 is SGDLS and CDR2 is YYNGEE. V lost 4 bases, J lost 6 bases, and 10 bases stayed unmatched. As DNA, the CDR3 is TGTGCCAGCAGCCCAAGGACTAGGATAGGCGAGCAGTACTTC. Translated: CASSPRTRIGEQYF. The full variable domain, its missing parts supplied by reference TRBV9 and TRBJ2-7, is DSGVTQTPKHLITATGQRVTLRCSPRSGDLSVYWYQQSLDQGLQFLIQYYNGEERAKGNILERFSAQQFPDLHSELNLSSLELGDSALYFCASSPRTRIGEQYFGPGTRLTVT.

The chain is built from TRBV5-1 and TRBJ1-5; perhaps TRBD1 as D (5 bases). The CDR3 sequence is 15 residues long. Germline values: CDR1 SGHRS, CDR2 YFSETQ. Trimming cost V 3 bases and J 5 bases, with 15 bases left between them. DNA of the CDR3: TGCGCCAGCAGCTGGGCCCCAGGGATTGATCAGCCCCAGCATTTT. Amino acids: CASSWAPGIDQPQHF. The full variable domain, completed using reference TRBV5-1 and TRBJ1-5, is KAGVTQTPRYLIKTRGQQVTLSCSPISGHRSVSWYQQTPGQGLQFLFEYFSETQRNKGNFPGRFSGRQFSNSRSEMNVSTLELGDSALYLCASSWAPGIDQPQHFGDGTRLSIL.

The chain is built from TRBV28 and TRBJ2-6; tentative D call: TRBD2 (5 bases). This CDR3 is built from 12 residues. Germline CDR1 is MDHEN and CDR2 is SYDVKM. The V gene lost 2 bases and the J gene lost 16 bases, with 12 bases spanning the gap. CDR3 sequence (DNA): TGTGCCAGCAGTTTAGGAGGAAGGCAGCTGACTTTC. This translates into CASSLGGRQLTF.

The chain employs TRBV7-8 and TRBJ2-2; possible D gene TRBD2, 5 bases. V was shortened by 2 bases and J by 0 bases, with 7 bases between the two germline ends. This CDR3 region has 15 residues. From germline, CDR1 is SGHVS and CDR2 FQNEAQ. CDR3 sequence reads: CASSLRTANTGELFF. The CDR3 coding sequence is TGTGCCAGCAGCTTACGGACTGCGAACACCGGGGAGCTGTTTTTT.

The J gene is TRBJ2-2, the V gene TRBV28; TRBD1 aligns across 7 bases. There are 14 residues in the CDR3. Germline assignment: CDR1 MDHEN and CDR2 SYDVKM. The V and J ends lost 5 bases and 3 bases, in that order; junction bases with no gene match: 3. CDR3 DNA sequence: TGTGCCAGCAGTGGGGGACAGTACACCGGGGAGCTGTTTTTT. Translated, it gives CASSGGQYTGELFF.